Listed below are T cell receptor beta chains from one sample, sequenced in a study of cytomegalovirus exposure and HLA in healthy donors. The method was immunoSEQ multiplex PCR; TCRdb's version includes in-frame clones alone and lacks a portion of them. The sample has approximately 100,000 clones; around four fifths are singletons. Material for sequencing was PBMCs. Source of these receptors: a man aged 40-50 years in good health and CMV-seronegative. The CDR3 runs from the conserved cysteine through the conserved F or W. The order of the fields is V gene, D gene, clone size, J gene, CDR3 DNA, CDR3 protein. D genes are given only for firm matches. Clone size is stated in some rows and not others, as once, few, many or a class when expanded.

TRBV5-5	-	-	TRBJ1-2	TGTGCCAGCAGCTTGGATACAAACTATGGCTACACCTTC	CASSLDTNYGYTF
TRBV9	TRBD1	few	TRBJ1-3	TGTGCCAGCAGCTTACGGACAGGGAGCGGAAACACCATATATTTT	CASSLRTGSGNTIYF
TRBV9	TRBD1	-	TRBJ1-2	TGTGCCAGCAGCCCTCGGGGACAGGGGGCCTACGGGGGCGGCTACACCTTC	CASSPRGQGAYGGGYTF
TRBV7-9	TRBD1	-	TRBJ2-5	TGTGCCAGCAGCTCCCGACAGGGTCTACAAGAGACCCAGTACTTC	CASSSRQGLQETQYF
TRBV7-8	-	-	TRBJ2-5	TGTGCCAGCAGCCAAAATCAAGAGACCCAGTACTTC	CASSQNQETQYF
TRBV28	-	-	TRBJ1-1	TGTGCCAGTTTAGGGGCTAACACTGAAGCTTTCTTT	CASLGANTEAFF
TRBV5-1	-	-	TRBJ1-1	TGCGCCAGCAGCCTGGAGCCAGGGAGGGCTGAAGCTTTCTTT	CASSLEPGRAEAFF
TRBV27	-	-	TRBJ2-3	TGTGCCAGCAGTTCTCGACTTCAGCAGTATTTT	CASSSRLQQYF
TRBV11-3	TRBD1	-	TRBJ1-1	TGTGCCAGCAGCACCAGGGGGAGCGAGGAAGCTTTCTTT	CASSTRGSEEAFF
TRBV6-5	TRBD1	-	TRBJ1-2	TGTGCCAGCACCCCAGACAGGGATGGTAACTATGGCTACACCTTC	CASTPDRDGNYGYTF
TRBV9	-	-	TRBJ1-1	TGTGCCAGCAGCGTTGGGGGGGGTTTAGGGAACACTGAAGCTTTCTTT	CASSVGGGLGNTEAFF
TRBV29-1	TRBD1	-	TRBJ1-1	TGCAGCGTTGGGGGACAGGGGGCCTTTATCACTGAAGCTTTCTTT	CSVGGQGAFITEAFF
TRBV18	-	-	TRBJ1-1	TGTGCCAGCTCACCACCGGGGGAGGGCGAAGCTTTCTTT	CASSPPGEGEAFF
TRBV9	-	-	TRBJ2-3	TGTGCCAGCAGCGTGGGGATGGTGCGGGGCACAGATACGCAGTATTTT	CASSVGMVRGTDTQYF
TRBV6-5	-	-	TRBJ1-1	TGTGCCAGCAGTCCCCGAAGTAGAACTGAAGCTTTCTTT	CASSPRSRTEAFF
TRBV19	-	-	TRBJ2-3	TGTGCCAGTACGAGCGGCGGCACAGATACGCAGTATTTT	CASTSGGTDTQYF
TRBV21-1	-	-	TRBJ1-1	TGTGCCAGCAGCACTGATGGGGGAAGGGACAGGCTCTCCCTTAAACTACGGTGCACTGAAGCTTTCTTT	CASSTDGGRDRLSLKLRCTEAFF
TRBV6-5	TRBD1	few	TRBJ1-5	TGTGCCAGCAGTCCAGGGGGTTATAGCAATCAGCCCCAGCATTTT	CASSPGGYSNQPQHF
TRBV18	-	-	TRBJ2-2	TGTGCCAGCTCACCACAAAATCCCCGTGACACCGGGGAGCTGTTTTTT	CASSPQNPRDTGELFF
TRBV4-2	TRBD2	-	TRBJ2-2	TGTGCCAGCAGCCCGGTCGGGACTAGCGGGAACACCGGGGAGCTGTTTTTT	CASSPVGTSGNTGELFF
TRBV5-1	TRBD2	-	TRBJ2-5	TGCGCCAGCAGCTTCACTAGCGGGGCGGGGGCCCAGTACTTC	CASSFTSGAGAQYF
TRBV6-1	-	-	TRBJ1-3	TGTGCCACAATCACAGACGGCTCTGGAAACACCATATATTTT	CATITDGSGNTIYF
TRBV7-9	-	few	TRBJ1-2	TGTGCCAGCAGCACCGGACAGCAAGGGAACTATGGCTACACCTTC	CASSTGQQGNYGYTF
TRBV7-9	-	-	TRBJ1-2	TGTGCCAGCAGCTCAATGGTGACACAGGGAGGCTACACCTTC	CASSSMVTQGGYTF
TRBV6-4	TRBD2	few	TRBJ2-3	TGTGCCAGCAGTGACACTAGCGGGGGGGCGGATACGCAGTATTTT	CASSDTSGGADTQYF
TRBV5-1	-	-	TRBJ2-7	TGCGCCAGCAGCGCCTACCCAGGGACTCGCGAGCAGTACTTC	CASSAYPGTREQYF
TRBV7-6	-	-	TRBJ1-5	TGTGCCAGCAGCTTAGGTGACAATAGCAATCAGCCCCAGCATTTT	CASSLGDNSNQPQHF
TRBV21-1	-	-	TRBJ2-1	TGCGCCAGCAGCAAAGCGCAGGGGACAGAATTCAACAATGAGCAGTTCTTC	CASSKAQGTEFNNEQFF
TRBV7-2	TRBD1	-	TRBJ2-5	TGTGCCAGCAGCGGACAGGGACAAGAGACCCAGTACTTC	CASSGQGQETQYF
TRBV6-1	-	-	TRBJ1-4	TGTGCCAGCAGCGGGGGGGGGACTAATGAAAAACTGTTTTTT	CASSGGGTNEKLFF
TRBV7-9	TRBD1	-	TRBJ1-5	TGTTCCAGCAGCTTAGGACAGGACAATCAGCCCCAGCATTTT	CSSSLGQDNQPQHF
TRBV6-6	-	few	TRBJ2-7	TGTGCCAGCAGTCGACAGGATACCTACGAGCAGTACTTC	CASSRQDTYEQYF
TRBV16	-	few	TRBJ1-1	TGTGCCAGCAGCCCGAGGAACACTGAAGCTTTCTTT	CASSPRNTEAFF
TRBV6-5	TRBD1	-	TRBJ1-1	TGTGCCAGCAGTACCCGGGACAGCATGAACACTGAAGCTTTCTTT	CASSTRDSMNTEAFF
TRBV18	-	-	TRBJ1-1	TGTGCCAGCTCACCACAGCGAGAAACTGAAGCTTTCTTT	CASSPQRETEAFF
TRBV19	-	-	TRBJ1-3	TGTGCCAGTAGTATCCTCGGGGGAGACTCTGGAAACACCATATATTTT	CASSILGGDSGNTIYF
TRBV25-1	-	-	TRBJ2-7	TGTGCCAGCAGTGAAAGTAGTGGCAGCGCCTACGAGCAGTACTTC	CASSESSGSAYEQYF